Detailed here is one T cell receptor beta chain. The data were produced by immunoSEQ multiplex PCR, yet TCRdb's version contains in-frame clones alone and is incomplete. The sample gives 50,000 to 65,000 clones, roughly 90% of which show up once; more than 3% is in the top ten. This sample is drawn from a study of blood T cell repertoires in COVID-19. Study background: From the United States, Italy and Spain came samples of acute and convalescent COVID-19. Sample material is recorded as cDNA or gDNA derived from T cells, B-cell-depleted T cells, or PBMCs.

The CDR3 extends over 16 amino acids. The J segment lost 0 bases and the V segment lost 2 bases, leaving 3 bases of the junction unmatched. Germline-derived CDR1 and CDR2 are SGHRS and YFSETQ. The genes are TRBV5-1 and TRBJ2-7; 12 bases map to TRBD2. This TCR was recovered from a man aged 50 or older with acute or convalescent COVID-19. The sample taken for sequencing was peripheral blood. The DNA of the CDR3 is TGCGCCAGCAGCTTTACTAGCGGGGGGTCCTCCTACGAGCAGTACTTC. Its translation: CASSFTSGGSSYEQYF.